Shown below are 21 T cell receptor beta chains from a single sample sequenced in a study of CD8 T cells in ankylosing spondylitis. No antigens are known for them. One entry per CDR3 protein results from TCRdb running MiXCR on the 5' RACE reads. The sample holds under 850,000 distinct CDR3 sequences, roughly 19% seen once. Overall study results and limits: Characteristic of ankylosing spondylitis blood, it appeared, was a TCR beta motif comprising several highly homologous variants.

Sequencing was carried out using blood, either unsorted or a sorted T cell fraction (not recorded which). The receptors derive from a male donor with ankylosing spondylitis.

This clonotype has a handful of counts. This sequence joins TRBV5-6 and TRBJ2-1, with TRBD2 matching over 9 bases. The CDR3 totals 17 residues. The junction had 13 bases not matched to a gene; V was cut back by 4 bases and J by 5 bases. Germline assignment: CDR1 SGHDT and CDR2 YYEEEE. CDR3 amino acids: CASSRPGLATNDNEQFF. The CDR3 region has the DNA TGTGCCAGCAGCCGGCCGGGACTAGCAACGAATGACAATGAGCAGTTCTTC.

This CDR3 is CASSRLGARVAGDWYVGYEQYF. The CDR3 region has the DNA TGTGCCAGCAGCCGCTTGGGGGCTCGGGTAGCGGGAGATTGGTATGTTGGCTACGAGCAGTACTTC. The J gene is TRBJ2-7, the V gene TRBV4-2; 9 positions agree with TRBD2. The CDR3 loop spans 22 amino acids. After removal of 4 bases from V and 3 bases from J, the junction contained 28 bases not matched to a gene. The V gene's germline CDR1 is LGHNA and CDR2 YNFKEQ.

The chain employs TRBV4-1 and TRBJ2-2, with a possible D match to TRBD1 (6 bases). The CDR3 sequence is 16 residues long. The germline V gene has CDR1 MGHRA and CDR2 YSYEKL. V dropped 1 base and J dropped 4 bases, with 13 bases sitting between them. The CDR3 spells CASSQATGKGTGELFF. The CDR3 DNA reads TGCGCCAGCAGCCAAGCCACAGGGAAGGGCACCGGGGAGCTGTTTTTT.

This clonotype was picked up a small number of times. The CDR3 protein is CSLRTSGLYEQYF. The CDR3 DNA reads as TGCAGCCTCAGGACTAGCGGACTCTACGAGCAGTACTTC. The chain employs TRBV20-1 and TRBJ2-7; 10 nucleotides align to TRBD2. Germline CDR1 reads DFQATT; CDR2 reads SNEGSKA (reference sequence). The CDR3 contains 13 residues.

The rearrangement uses TRBV12-3 or TRBV12-4 and TRBJ1-1; the D gene is possibly TRBD1 (6 bases). Trimming shortened V by 6 bases and J by 4 bases, and 18 bases separated the two germline ends. This CDR3 region has 15 residues. Here the CDR3 DNA reads TGTGCCAGCAGCTATGGGGACAACCTGGCCACTGAAGCTTTCTTT. Its protein is CASSYGDNLATEAFF.

This clonotype has just a few counts. The J gene is TRBJ2-3, the V gene TRBV29-1, with D unresolved. In germline, CDR1 is SQVTM, CDR2 ANQGSEA. V shed 4 bases and J shed 5 bases, with 16 bases lying between them. The CDR3 has 14 residues. As DNA, the CDR3 is TGCAGCGTTGCGGCCCTCCCCGGGTTAGATACGCAGTATTTT. Its translation: CSVAALPGLDTQYF.

This clonotype was seen a few times. The V and J genes are TRBV20-1 and TRBJ2-2; weak D call: TRBD2 (5 bases). Germline CDR1 DFQATT, CDR2 SNEGSKA (reference sequence). V lost 1 base to trimming and J lost 1 base, with 13 bases between them. CDR3 size: 16 residues. In DNA, the CDR3 is TGCAGTGCTAGAGGGGGTGAGGGCGAGAACACCGGGGAGCTGTTTTTT. It translates to CSARGGEGENTGELFF.

The chain employs TRBV29-1 and TRBJ2-3; 9 bases align to TRBD2. The CDR3 runs to 14 residues. Germline lookup yields CDR1 SQVTM and CDR2 ANQGSEA. The V segment lost 6 bases and the J segment 1 base; nucleotides outside the gene matches: 5. Here the CDR3 DNA reads TGCAGCGTATACGTAGCGGGGGGCACAGATACGCAGTATTTT. This encodes CSVYVAGGTDTQYF.

The chain is built from TRBV6-1 and TRBJ1-2; no definite D call. The CDR3 is 11 residues long. The germline CDR1 and CDR2 sequences are MNHNS and SASEGT. Trimming cost V 9 bases and J 2 bases, with 7 bases left between them. DNA for the CDR3: TGTGCCAGTTTACGCAACTATGGCTACACCTTC. Its protein is CASLRNYGYTF.

This clonotype was counted a few times. The chain uses TRBV5-1 and TRBJ2-3; possibly TRBD2 for D (5 bases). The CDR3 covers 17 residues. Deletions cut 0 bases from V and 4 bases from J, with 18 bases between. Germline V gene lookup returns CDR1 SGHRS and CDR2 YFSETQ. The CDR3 spells CASSLAVGPGGPDTQYF. CDR3 sequence (DNA): TGCGCCAGCAGCTTGGCCGTAGGTCCTGGAGGACCAGATACGCAGTATTTT.

This clonotype was seen only a few times. V and J are TRBV29-1 and TRBJ2-5; D not certain. The CDR3 runs to 13 residues. V was clipped by 7 bases and J by 0 bases, with 12 bases between them. Germline CDR1 reads SQVTM; CDR2 reads ANQGSEA. For the CDR3, the DNA is TGCAGCGCCCTAAAGGGCTACCAAGAGACCCAGTACTTC. Translation: CSALKGYQETQYF. Combining the CDR3 with reference TRBV29-1 and TRBJ2-5 gives the whole variable domain SAVISQKPSRDICQRGTSLTIQCQVDSQVTMMFWYRQQPGQSLTLIATANQGSEATYESGFVIDKFPISRPNLTFSTLTVSNMSPEDSSIYLCSALKGYQETQYFGPGTRLLVL.

There are a few counts of this clonotype. The rearrangement uses TRBV6-2 or TRBV6-3 and TRBJ2-3; D is unclear. This CDR3 contains 14 residues. Germline V gives CDR1 MNHEY, CDR2 SVGEGT. Trimming took off 9 bases at V and 4 bases at J, with 17 bases between the two ends. DNA of the CDR3: TGTGCCAGTGAGAGTGGTGTCGTGGCAGATACGCAGTATTTT. Its protein is CASESGVVADTQYF.

The chain is built from TRBV7-9 and TRBJ2-7, with TRBD1 identical over 7 bases. The germline gives CDR1 SEHNR, CDR2 FQNEAQ (reference sequence). With V trimmed by 5 bases and J by 2 bases, 6 bases remained unmatched. The CDR3 contains 14 residues. The CDR3 nucleotides read TGTGCCAGCAGCCGTTGGGACAGAGCCTACGAGCAGTACTTC. Translated: CASSRWDRAYEQYF.

The table lists this clonotype with many counts. V is TRBV5-1 and J is TRBJ2-3; D uncertain. Germline values: CDR1 SGHRS, CDR2 YFSETQ. The CDR3 totals 13 residues. With 3 bases removed from V and 5 bases from J, the gap between germline ends came to 10 bases. The CDR3 coding sequence is TGCGCCAGCAGCTATCAGAACGAAGATACGCAGTATTTT. Translated: CASSYQNEDTQYF.

This clonotype occurred many times. V usage is TRBV12-3 or TRBV12-4 and J usage is TRBJ1-4; unclear D gene. Trimming took 5 bases from V and 6 from J, leaving 10 bases between them. CDR3 length: 13 amino acids. Written as DNA, the CDR3 is TGTGCCAGCAGTCATGACTCGTATGAAAAACTGTTTTTT. As protein: CASSHDSYEKLFF.

V gene TRBV4-1 combines with J gene TRBJ2-7; 9 nucleotides align to TRBD1. Germline V gene sequence: CDR1 MGHRA, CDR2 YSYEKL. The trim removed 2 bases at V and 1 base at J, leaving 6 bases unmatched. The CDR3 totals 16 residues. The CDR3 bases are TGCGCCAGCAGCCAACCAGGGACAGGGAATTCCTACGAGCAGTACTTC. Protein sequence: CASSQPGTGNSYEQYF.

This chain links TRBV7-8 with TRBJ2-1; 7 bases map to TRBD2. The CDR3 runs 15 residues. Trimming removed 3 bases from V and 3 bases from J; junction bases left unmatched: 5. Germline V CDR1 and CDR2: SGHVS, FQNEAQ. Here the CDR3 DNA reads TGTGCCAGCAGCTTGGAGGGGAGGGTCTACAATGAGCAGTTCTTC. Translation gives CASSLEGRVYNEQFF.

The genes are TRBV19 and TRBJ1-2, with D possibly matching TRBD1 (5 bases). V was shortened by 7 bases and J by 3 bases, with 9 bases between the two germline ends. Germline V gene lookup returns CDR1 LNHDA and CDR2 SQIVND (reference sequence). CDR3 length: 12 residues. The chain's CDR3 is CASKGEYYGYTF. The CDR3 DNA sequence: TGTGCCAGTAAAGGGGAGTACTATGGCTACACCTTC. Looking up the rest from reference TRBV19 and TRBJ1-2 gives the full variable domain: DGGITQSPKYLFRKEGQNVTLSCEQNLNHDAMYWYRQDPGQGLRLIYYSQIVNDFQKGDIAEGYSVSREKKESFPLTVTSAQKNPTAFYLCASKGEYYGYTFGSGTRLTVV.

This clonotype was recorded a few times. The chain recombines TRBV20-1 with TRBJ1-1; D uncertain. The CDR3 totals 16 residues. CDR1 is DFQATT, CDR2 SNEGSKA, per germline (reference sequence). The germline V and J ends were trimmed by 1 base and 6 bases, with 21 bases remaining between them. The CDR3 DNA follows: TGCAGTGCTAGAGGATATCGGAACAGTAGTGTCGCTGAAGCTTTCTTT. Translated: CSARGYRNSSVAEAFF.

The genes are TRBV7-9 and TRBJ1-5; 9 bases line up with TRBD1. The CDR3 is made up of 17 amino acids. V lost 2 bases, J lost 5 bases, and 10 bases stayed unmatched. Germline CDR1 and CDR2: SEHNR and FQNEAQ (reference sequence). CDR3 coding DNA: TGTGCCAGCAGCTTAAACTTGGGGACAGGGAACTATCAGCCCCAGCATTTT. It translates to CASSLNLGTGNYQPQHF. Full variable domain (outside the CDR3, taken from reference TRBV7-9 and TRBJ1-5): DTGVSQNPRHKITKRGQNVTFRCDPISEHNRLYWYRQTLGQGPEFLTYFQNEAQLEKSRLLSDRFSAERPKGSFSTLEIQRTEQGDSAMYLCASSLNLGTGNYQPQHFGDGTRLSIL.

This clonotype was found a few times. The gene calls are TRBV12-3 or TRBV12-4 and TRBJ2-2; D may be TRBD2 (5 bases). This CDR3 spans 14 amino acids. V shed 5 bases and J shed 6 bases, with 13 bases lying between them. The CDR3 is CASSGAAEAGELFF. The DNA of the CDR3 is TGTGCCAGCAGTGGAGCTGCGGAGGCCGGGGAGCTGTTTTTT.